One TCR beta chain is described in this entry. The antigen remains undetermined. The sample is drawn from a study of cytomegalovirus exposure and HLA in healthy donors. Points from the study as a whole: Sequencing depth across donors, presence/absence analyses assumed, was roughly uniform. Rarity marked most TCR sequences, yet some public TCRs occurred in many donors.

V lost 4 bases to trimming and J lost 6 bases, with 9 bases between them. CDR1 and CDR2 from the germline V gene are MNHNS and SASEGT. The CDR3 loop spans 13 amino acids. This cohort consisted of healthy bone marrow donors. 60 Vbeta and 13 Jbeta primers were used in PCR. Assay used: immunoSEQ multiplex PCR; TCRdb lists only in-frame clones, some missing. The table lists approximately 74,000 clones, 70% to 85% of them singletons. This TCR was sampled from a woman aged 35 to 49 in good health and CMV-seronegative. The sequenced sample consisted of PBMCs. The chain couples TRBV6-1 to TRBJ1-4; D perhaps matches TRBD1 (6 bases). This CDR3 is CASSVGAHEKLFF. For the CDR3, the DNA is TGTGCCAGCAGTGTGGGGGCGCATGAAAAACTGTTTTTT.